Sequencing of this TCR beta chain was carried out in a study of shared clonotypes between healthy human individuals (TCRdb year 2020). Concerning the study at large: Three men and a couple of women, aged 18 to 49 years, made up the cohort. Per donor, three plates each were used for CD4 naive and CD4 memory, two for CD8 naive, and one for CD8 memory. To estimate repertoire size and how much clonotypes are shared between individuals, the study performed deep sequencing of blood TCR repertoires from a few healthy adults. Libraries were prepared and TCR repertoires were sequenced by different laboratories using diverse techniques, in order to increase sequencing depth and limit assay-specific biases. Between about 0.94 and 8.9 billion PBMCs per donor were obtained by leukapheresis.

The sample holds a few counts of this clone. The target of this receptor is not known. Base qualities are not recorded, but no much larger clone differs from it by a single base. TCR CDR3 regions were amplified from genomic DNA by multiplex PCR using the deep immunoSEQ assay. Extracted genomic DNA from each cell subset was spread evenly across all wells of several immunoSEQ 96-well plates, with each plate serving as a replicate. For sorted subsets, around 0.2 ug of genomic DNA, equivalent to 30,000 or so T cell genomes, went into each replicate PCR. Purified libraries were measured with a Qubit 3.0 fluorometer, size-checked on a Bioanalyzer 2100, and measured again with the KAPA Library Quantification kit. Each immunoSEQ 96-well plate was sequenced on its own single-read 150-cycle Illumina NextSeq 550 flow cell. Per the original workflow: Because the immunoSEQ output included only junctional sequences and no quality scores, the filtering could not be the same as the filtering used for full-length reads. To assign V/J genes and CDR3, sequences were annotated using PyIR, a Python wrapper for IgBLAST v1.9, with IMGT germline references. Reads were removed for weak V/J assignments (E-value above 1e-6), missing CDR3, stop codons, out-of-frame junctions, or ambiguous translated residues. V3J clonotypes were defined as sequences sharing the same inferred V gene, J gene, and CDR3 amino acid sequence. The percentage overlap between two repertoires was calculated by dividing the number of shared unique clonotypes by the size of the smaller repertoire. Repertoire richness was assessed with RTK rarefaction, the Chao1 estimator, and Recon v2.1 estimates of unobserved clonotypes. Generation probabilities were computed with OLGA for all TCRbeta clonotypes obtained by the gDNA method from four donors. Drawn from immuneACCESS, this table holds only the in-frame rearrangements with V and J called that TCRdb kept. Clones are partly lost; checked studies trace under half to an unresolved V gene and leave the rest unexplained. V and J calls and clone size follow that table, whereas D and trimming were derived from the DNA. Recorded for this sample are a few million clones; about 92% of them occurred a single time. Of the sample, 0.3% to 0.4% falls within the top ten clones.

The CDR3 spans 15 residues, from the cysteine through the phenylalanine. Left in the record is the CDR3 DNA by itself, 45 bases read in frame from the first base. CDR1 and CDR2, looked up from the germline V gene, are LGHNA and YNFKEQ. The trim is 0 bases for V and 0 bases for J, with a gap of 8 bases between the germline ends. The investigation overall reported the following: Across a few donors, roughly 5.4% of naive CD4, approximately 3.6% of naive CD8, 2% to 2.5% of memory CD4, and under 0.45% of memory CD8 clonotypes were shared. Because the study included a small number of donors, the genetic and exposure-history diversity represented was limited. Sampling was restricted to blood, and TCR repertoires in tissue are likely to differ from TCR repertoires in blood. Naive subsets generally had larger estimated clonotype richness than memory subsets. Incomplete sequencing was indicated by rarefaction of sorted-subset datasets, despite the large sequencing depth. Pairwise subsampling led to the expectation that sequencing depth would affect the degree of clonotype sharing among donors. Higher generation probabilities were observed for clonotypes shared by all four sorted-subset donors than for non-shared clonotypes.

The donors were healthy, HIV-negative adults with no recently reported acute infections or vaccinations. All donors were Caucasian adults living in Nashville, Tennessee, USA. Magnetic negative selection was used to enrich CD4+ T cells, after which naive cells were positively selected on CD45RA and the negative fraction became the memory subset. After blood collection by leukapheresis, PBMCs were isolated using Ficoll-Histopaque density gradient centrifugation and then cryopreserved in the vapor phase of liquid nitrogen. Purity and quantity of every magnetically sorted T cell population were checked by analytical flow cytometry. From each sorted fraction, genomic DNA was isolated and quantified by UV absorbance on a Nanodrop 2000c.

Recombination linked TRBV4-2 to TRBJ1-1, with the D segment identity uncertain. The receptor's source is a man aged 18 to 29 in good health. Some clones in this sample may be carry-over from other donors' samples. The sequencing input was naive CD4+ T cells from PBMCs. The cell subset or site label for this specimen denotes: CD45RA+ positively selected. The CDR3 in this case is CASSQELPVNTEAFF. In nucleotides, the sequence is TGTGCCAGCAGCCAAGAATTGCCTGTGAACACTGAAGCTTTCTTT.